One T cell receptor (beta chain) is described in this entry. No antigen is known for it. The input lacks base qualities; no much larger clone sits a single base away. Libraries were made using the immunoSEQ multiplex PCR assay. The multiplex PCR relied on a mix of 60 forward primers for TCR Vbeta segments and 13 reverse primers for TCR Jbeta segments. Amplification of the CDR3 region of rearranged TCR beta genes was performed with a multiplex PCR assay on genomic DNA. The Illumina HiSeq System was used to sequence the amplified TCR beta libraries as 87-base-pair reads. From the authors' description of their analysis: A later analysis tallied 75 million to 95 million unique TCR beta chains across the 700 or so repertoires, and about 12 million of those chains were shared by two or more donors. Raw reads were error-corrected and collapsed into unique sequences by a nearest-neighbor algorithm in which closely related sequences were merged to remove PCR and sequencing errors. Alignment of CDR3 sequences to IMGT reference sequences was used to assign V, D and J gene segments. For a sequence to be retained, a match of at least six nucleotides was required to both a V gene segment and a J gene segment. Rearrangements were called productive when the CDR3 lacked stop codons and stayed in frame with V and J; all others were non-productive. Following IMGT convention, CDR3 was defined as the stretch from the second conserved V-encoded cysteine up to the conserved J-encoded phenylalanine. The earlier analysis of fewer than 700 of the donors excluded sequences that lacked an unambiguous match to a single V gene segment. In an earlier analysis of approximately 500 of the donors, a V segment was called functional when productive rearrangements were above 56.7%, and segregating when the standard deviation between donors exceeded 5%. To diagnose cytomegalovirus status from the catalog of TCR beta chain sequences, a statistical classification framework was built. In a later analysis, TCR nucleotide sequences were compared against IMGT/GENE-DB human TR gene sequences so that V and J genes could be assigned. In a later analysis, CDR3 sequences and most-parsimonious VDJ recombination scenarios were assigned using the TCRdist pipeline. In a later analysis, each TCR beta chain was defined by its CDR3 amino acid sequence together with its V-gene family, and reads lacking a unique V-gene family were excluded. As a way to deal with suspected cross-contamination and a sequencing artifact, a later analysis dropped nearly 600 nucleotide sequences that were highly shared and had low generation probability. A later analysis calculated a clonal expansion index for each public chain from normalized within-repertoire ranks of inferred template counts. In a later analysis, generation probabilities were computed with a VDJ recombination model fitted to out-of-frame rearrangements, and the resulting probabilities were checked against IGoR. A later analysis scored TCR-TCR, TCR-HLA and TCR-CMV co-occurrence with hypergeometric tests, applying a repertoire-size bias correction to TCR pairs. To estimate false discovery rates, a later analysis permuted the HLA or CMV assignments 20 times. In a later analysis, co-occurring TCRs were grouped with DBSCAN, and TCRdist sequence similarity was added when clustering was performed within HLA-allele-positive subsets. Repertoires with fewer than 30,000 or more than 120,000 public chains were left out of co-occurrence clustering, as were about five repertoires with anomalous nucleotide sharing. This is the immuneACCESS table as TCRdb keeps it, with only in-frame sequences that have V and J called. A part of the clones is gone; compared with another copy, unresolved V genes explain less than half, and the rest is unexplained. V and J calls and clone size follow that table, whereas D and trimming were derived from the DNA. This sample has about 55,000 clones in its table, and roughly 53% of those were observed once. Of the sample, roughly 12% falls within the top ten clones.

Looking up the germline V gene yields CDR1 SGHAT and CDR2 FQNNGV. Germline trimming: 2 bases from V, 4 bases from J; junction bases outside gene matches: 7. The CDR3 starts with the cysteine, ends with the phenylalanine, and has 15 residues. The entry retains the CDR3 DNA only, 45 bases that are in frame from base 1. These data come from a study of cytomegalovirus exposure and HLA in healthy donors (dated by TCRdb to between 2016 and 2019). As for the study more broadly: An earlier analysis of 587 of the donors reported over 250 Gb of sequence data and around 110 million unique TCR beta sequences obtained from roughly 170 million T cells. The study aimed to test whether cataloging public T cell receptors could reveal signatures of past pathogen exposure. The study combined high-throughput TCR immunosequencing, statistical association of individual TCRs with disease status, and machine learning to predict cytomegalovirus infection status. On average, approximately 250,000 unique TCR beta nucleotide sequences were sequenced per donor among fewer than 500 genotyped donors of the cohort, with 15% to 20% of those sequences being non-productive. Among the roughly 380 genotyped donors, around 81% belonged to the genetic ancestry cluster associated with self-reported Caucasian donors. Besides the first cohort of under 700 subjects, a separate validation cohort made up of over 100 different subjects was used. To study patterns of TCR occurrence, a later analysis re-analyzed previously published TCR beta repertoires from 666 donors and added high-resolution HLA genotyping. In a later genetic analysis, genome-wide SNP genotypes for about 55% of the roughly 670 donors were used, and that subset was treated as a discovery cohort. Rather than using new phenotypic data, the later analysis identified candidate immune exposures from TCR beta sequences and from how often those sequences occurred across donors. The number of donors typed differed by locus, with about 629-640 for A, B, C, DRB1 and DQB1, roughly 550 for DQA1, about 610 for DPA1, and around 450 for DPB1. Donor age, sex, ethnicity and CMV serostatus were compiled together with the repertoire data. Using immunosequencing, the study profiled T cell repertoires from about 610 subjects and related those repertoires to cytomegalovirus serostatus. An earlier analysis of a few hundred of the donors applied high-throughput TCR beta sequencing to assess whether each TCR beta V gene segment acted as functional or pseudogenic. Every discovery cohort repertoire had been produced on one sequencing platform. HLA typing covered class I and class II loci at four-digit resolution. Because of strong linkage in the cohort, four to six DR-DQ haplotypes were treated as single units for association and clustering. An early release that covered some 630 HLA-typed donors contained around 330 gigabases of sequencing data and approximately 85 million unique TCR sequences.

The cohort consisted of 670 or so healthy bone marrow donors. Cohort members were all nominally healthy when sampled, although unrecorded immune exposures were likely present. CMV serostatus was recorded as positive for about 300 and negative for about 50% of the roughly 670 cohort members, whereas no CMV serostatus was recorded for the donor in question. Each donor provided a peripheral blood sample, and peripheral blood mononuclear cells were used for TCR beta sequencing. The Qiagen DNeasy Blood Extraction Kit was used to extract genomic DNA from the blood cell samples. Study-level results and caveats: Compared with equally common non-associated chains, HLA-associated TCR beta chains in a later analysis were more clonally expanded and had lower generation probabilities. The authors suggested that the approach could potentially be generalized to other disease states and immunological phenotypes. In a later analysis, TCR association rates were found to vary across HLA loci, with the most associated TCRs seen for DRB1 alleles and the fewest for HLA-C alleles. CMV serostatus was the only immune exposure information available for the cohort. Broadly in line with IMGT annotations, most TCR beta V segments showed up in productive rearrangements about 90% or about 30% of the time in an earlier analysis of around 550 of the donors. The sequencing pipeline was judged likely to have produced a cluster of highly shared sequence variants as a technical artifact. A further reported finding was that TCR beta sequences accurately predicted the HLA-A and HLA-B alleles for most subjects in the first cohort. Because HLA typing was unavailable for some donors at each locus, only the typed subset was used in association tests. According to a later genetic analysis, donors in an Asian-associated ancestry cluster had fewer N-insertions in productive TCRs than the approximately 650-donor mean. The 87-base-pair reads could not distinguish some IMGT-functional V segments, including TRBV6-2 and TRBV6-3, so those segments were excluded. Correlated functional status among segregating V segments might be attributable to linkage disequilibrium, but an unknown experimental factor could not be ruled out. An association between a missense DCLRE1C variant and V-gene and J-gene trimming of TCR beta chains was found in a later genetic analysis and replicated in an independent cohort. Several of the top co-occurrence clusters appeared to be linked to parvovirus B19, influenza, CMV and Epstein-Barr virus, according to a later analysis. At a false discovery rate of 0.05, a later analysis linked 15,000 to 20,000 TCR beta sequences to specific HLA alleles. Only TCR beta chains were sequenced in this cohort, and the absence of alpha or paired-chain data limited detectable features. Assigning TCR associations to individual alleles was difficult when HLA alleles, especially DR and DQ, strongly co-occurred. In a later analysis, most CMV-associated TCR beta chains were found to appear HLA-restricted, with HLA associations seemingly driven largely by CMV exposure. The classifier was reported to diagnose cytomegalovirus status with high specificity and sensitivity in both the original and validation cohorts. Most TCR sequences were observed very rarely across donors, whereas some public TCRs were present in many individuals. Roughly uniform sequencing depth across donors was assumed in presence/absence analyses, although this assumption may not hold. The study listed 150 to 200 TCR beta chains as associated with cytomegalovirus. Roughly 15 rarely observed V segments, including chromosome 9 orphons, were excluded from the earlier analysis of some 590 of the donors because counts were too low. A few of the identified cytomegalovirus-associated TCR beta chains were confirmed in vitro to be specific for cytomegalovirus antigens.

This receptor was obtained from a human donor in good health. Sequencing was done on a sample of PBMCs. Recombination linked TRBV11-2 to TRBJ2-5, with 7 middle bases fitting TRBD2. The nucleotide sequence is TGTGCCAGCAGCTTAAACAGCGGGGACTCAGAGACCCAGTACTTC. It translates to CASSLNSGDSETQYF.